This record concerns one T cell receptor (beta chain) sequence. Reverse transcription used roughly 0.45 to 1 ug RNA and random hexamers. Amplification of TCR beta CDR3 by immunoSEQ multiplex PCR spanned 54 Vbeta and 13 Jbeta. TCRdb re-derived calls from the immunoSEQ multiplex PCR reads in MiXCR, one entry per CDR3 protein. The sample lists approximately 190,000 distinct CDR3 sequences, 85% to 95% seen once, with about 0.1% in the top ten. The data stem from a study of CD8 T cells in Susac syndrome. From blood CD8+ and CD4+ T cells, the TCR beta chain was sequenced. TEMRA cells underwent FACS enrichment and CD8+ and CD4+ T cells underwent negative isolation. Trimming took off 4 bases at V and 1 base at J, with 15 bases between the two ends. Germline CDR1 DFQATT, CDR2 SNEGSKA (reference sequence). CDR3 size: 15 residues.

This TCR derives from a human donor in good health. This chain connects TRBV20-1 to TRBJ2-3, with a weak D call TRBD2 (5 bases). The sample comprised CD4+ T cells from PBMCs. CDR3 in DNA: TGCAGTGCTACCTCGCGGGCTTCTCGCACAGATACGCAGTATTTT. The encoded protein is CSATSRASRTDTQYF.